The present T cell receptor (beta chain) was sequenced within a study of identical twins. This clonotype was found many times. The antigen is unknown. MiXCR, applied by TCRdb to the 5' RACE reads, yields one record per CDR3 protein. Found here are under 350,000 distinct CDR3 sequences, 8% to 9.5% of them singletons; the top ten hold approximately 6.6%. Overall study results and limits: Sequences that were beta out-of-frame showed weaker excess twin sharing.

CDR3 length: 16 residues. The V and J ends lost 5 bases and 4 bases respectively, with 20 bases between them. The same sample was also studied in work on yellow fever vaccine responses in identical twins. From that paper: Twins reportedly appeared to share part of their vaccine T cell response while keeping part individual.

The sequencing sample was made of CD8+ T cells sorted from blood. This TCR derives from a young woman in good health. The chain has TRBV12-3 or TRBV12-4 and TRBJ1-2, with D perhaps matching TRBD1 (5 bases). The CDR3 loop is CASSPETASGPYGYTF. In DNA, the CDR3 is TGTGCCAGCAGTCCTGAGACCGCTTCGGGACCCTATGGCTACACCTTC.